A single sample gave rise to the 27 T cell receptor beta chains below, sequenced in a study of breast tumors, draining lymph nodes, adjacent tissues. Samples came from axillary lymph nodes draining the breast cancer. TCRdb reprocessed the multiplex PCR reads via MiXCR and lists one record per CDR3 protein. This table holds 150,000 to 200,000 distinct CDR3 sequences, around 33% found once. The material sequenced was axillary lymph node tissue. The receptors here all came from a female donor with breast cancer. Some clones in this sample may be carry-over from other donors' samples.

This clonotype was observed a few times. A read error may explain this, as a much larger clone is one base away. Lacking the conserved final phenylalanine or tryptophan, this CDR3 likely reflects a read error. CDR3 in DNA: TGCGCCAGCAGCTTGGTCGGGGGGTCCTACAATGAGCAGTTCCTC. Its protein is CASSLVGGSYNEQFL. This chain joins TRBV5-1 and TRBJ2-1, with 7 bases matching TRBD2. The CDR3 extends over 15 amino acids. Germline V lookup: CDR1 SGHRS, CDR2 YFSETQ. V lost 0 bases and J lost 1; bases outside the gene matches: 1.

This chain joins TRBV20-1 and TRBJ1-6; D perhaps matches TRBD1 (5 bases). The CDR3 runs 12 residues. The V and J ends lost 5 bases and 9 bases respectively, with 11 bases between them. The germline V gene has CDR1 DFQATT and CDR2 SNEGSKA (reference sequence). The CDR3 loop is CSALGAGSPLHF. Here the CDR3 DNA reads TGCAGTGCTTTAGGGGCAGGTTCACCCCTCCACTTT.

This clonotype turned up a few times. Given a much more abundant clone one base away, this may be a read error. This chain connects TRBV5-1 to TRBJ2-7; D gene unclear. This CDR3 is built from 18 residues. Germline V gene data show CDR1 as SGHRS and CDR2 as YFSETQ. Deletions cut 3 bases from V and 0 bases from J, with 22 bases between. The CDR3 sequence: CASSSRYTPDPISYEQYF. The DNA of the CDR3 is TGCGCCAGCAGCTCCAGGTATACTCCGGACCCTATCTCCTACGAGCAGTACTTC.

This clonotype was seen ten or more times. The chain has TRBV5-1 and TRBJ2-2; 9 nucleotides agree with TRBD2. Unmatched junction bases numbered 2, after V lost 0 bases and J lost 5 bases. Germline V gene lookup returns CDR1 SGHRS and CDR2 YFSETQ. The CDR3 is 15 residues long. The CDR3 reads CASSLASGITGELFF. DNA for the CDR3: TGCGCCAGCAGCTTGGCTAGCGGGATTACCGGGGAGCTGTTTTTT.

Note on this clonotype: The conserved phenylalanine or tryptophan normally closing the CDR3 is absent here, so this likely arose from a read error. Because the CDR3's place on the DNA is in doubt, the DNA is left out and the CDR3 is given as listed by TCRdb. The chain couples TRBV18 to TRBJ1-6. The germline CDR1 and CDR2 sequences are KGHSH and LQKENI. The CDR3 comprises 9 residues, both ends counted. CDR3 amino acids: CASSPKSNY.

CDR3 residues: CASSFRGTETEAFF. The CDR3 DNA reads TGTGCCAGCAGCTTCAGGGGGACGGAAACTGAAGCTTTCTTT. The chain couples TRBV5-4 to TRBJ1-1; 7 bases match TRBD1. The V gene's germline CDR1 is SGHNT and CDR2 YYREEE (reference sequence). The CDR3 covers 14 residues. The junction had 6 bases not matched to a gene; V was cut back by 2 bases and J by 5 bases.

For this clonotype: This may be a read error: a much more frequent sequence differs by one nucleotide. The rearrangement links TRBV20-1 to TRBJ1-3, with TRBD1 matching over 7 bases. Germline V gives CDR1 DFQATT, CDR2 SNEGSKA (reference sequence). CDR3 length: 15 residues. The DNA for the CDR3 is TGCAGTGCTCCGGACAGGACCCGCTCTGCAAACACCATATATTTT. This sequence encodes CSAPDRTRSANTIYF.

Ten or more counts support this clonotype. At one end the junction does not follow the germline gene, possibly because of a read error. V is TRBV10-2 and J is TRBJ1-2, with D tentatively TRBD1 (5 bases). The germline V gene has CDR1 WSHSY and CDR2 SAAADI. This CDR3 spans 13 amino acids. The CDR3 loop reads CASGENTGYGYTF. The CDR3 DNA is TGCGCCAGCGGTGAGAATACAGGCTATGGCTACACCTTC.

This clonotype was seen repeatedly, ten times or more. The rearrangement links TRBV2 to TRBJ2-7; D gene unclear. Germline-derived CDR1 and CDR2 are SNHLY and FYNNEI. V lost 4 bases to trimming and J lost 5 bases, with 15 bases between them. The CDR3 has 14 amino acids. CDR3: CASSAGGIVDEQYF. Written as DNA, the CDR3 is TGTGCCAGCAGTGCCGGCGGCATTGTGGACGAGCAGTACTTC.

This clonotype was recorded at least ten times. V usage is TRBV6-4 and J usage is TRBJ1-6; D is possibly TRBD1 (5 bases). The ends were cut back, 4 bases at V and 8 bases at J, with 12 bases in the middle. Germline V gene sequence: CDR1 MRHNA, CDR2 SNTAGT. The CDR3 runs 14 residues. The CDR3 DNA follows: TGTGCCAGCAGTGCTGGCAGGGAGGATTCACCCCTCCACTTT. Protein: CASSAGREDSPLHF.

This chain links TRBV7-9 with TRBJ1-5, with a tentative D call TRBD1 (5 bases). Germline values: CDR1 SEHNR, CDR2 FQNEAQ (reference sequence). The length of the CDR3 is 16 residues. Trimming removed 6 bases at V and 2 bases at J, with 17 bases between. CDR3: CASRGGGLNRNQPQHF. Here the CDR3 DNA reads TGTGCCAGCAGGGGGGGGGGACTAAACCGCAATCAGCCCCAGCATTTT.

The rearrangement links TRBV4-2 to TRBJ2-7; 11 nucleotides agree with TRBD2. CDR3 length equals 15 residues. Germline V gene lookup returns CDR1 LGHNA and CDR2 YNFKEQ. The V segment lost 8 bases and the J segment 2 bases; nucleotides outside the gene matches: 8. In DNA form, the CDR3 reads TGTGCCAGCGGCCCTCTAGCGGGGGGAACCTACGAGCAGTACTTC. Translating gives CASGPLAGGTYEQYF.

The sample holds many counts of this clonotype. The rearrangement links TRBV9 to TRBJ2-2; D is undetermined. CDR3 length: 12 amino acids. Germline V lookup: CDR1 SGDLS, CDR2 YYNGEE. The V gene lost 0 bases and the J gene lost 7 bases, with 4 bases spanning the gap. CDR3 nucleotide sequence: TGTGCCAGCAGCGTAGCGTTCGGGGAGCTGTTTTTT. Protein: CASSVAFGELFF.

Note on this clonotype: This may be a read error: a much more frequent sequence differs by one nucleotide. Because it lacks the conserved phenylalanine or tryptophan at the end, this CDR3 is likely a read error. J is TRBJ2-7 and V is TRBV30; TRBD2 aligns across 9 bases. V lost 3 bases and J lost 6; bases outside the gene matches: 6. The CDR3 length is 13 residues. Per germline, CDR1 GTSNPN and CDR2 SVGIG (reference sequence). This chain's CDR3 is CAWRRGGSSEQYL. The CDR3 coding sequence is TGTGCCTGGAGGCGGGGGGGTTCAAGCGAGCAGTACCTC.

There are many counts of this clonotype. The chain carries TRBV4-1 and TRBJ2-7; D assignment may be TRBD1 or TRBD2 (5 bases each). The CDR3 sequence is 15 residues long. Germline assignment: CDR1 MGHRA and CDR2 YSYEKL. Between the trimmed V and J ends, which lost 5 bases and 6 bases, there was a span of 20 bases. In DNA form, the CDR3 reads TGCGCCAGCAGCTCCGGGACCTCGAACGCGTTCGAGCAGTACTTC. Translation: CASSSGTSNAFEQYF.

The table lists this clonotype with a few counts. The chain uses TRBV7-6 and TRBJ1-1; 8 bases match TRBD1. The germline V gene encodes CDR1 SGHVS and CDR2 FNYEAQ. This CDR3 has 15 residues. V trimming: 5 bases; J trimming: 3 bases; junction bases outside the gene matches: 8. CDR3 bases: TGTGCCAGCAGCACCGGACAGGGAGGGGACACTGAAGCTTTCTTT. It is translated as CASSTGQGGDTEAFF.

This clonotype has a count of ten or more. The V call is TRBV2, the J call TRBJ1-5, with 7 positions matching TRBD1. This CDR3 spans 14 amino acids. With V trimmed by 4 bases and J by 4 bases, 4 bases remained unmatched. Germline V CDR1 and CDR2: SNHLY, FYNNEI. This CDR3 is CASSGGGRNQPQHF. As DNA, the CDR3 is TGTGCCAGCAGTGGAGGGGGCAGAAATCAGCCCCAGCATTTT.

V gene TRBV12-3 or TRBV12-4 combines with J gene TRBJ1-1; D uncertain. This CDR3 region has 12 residues. V was trimmed by 4 bases and J by 8 bases, leaving 11 bases between them. The CDR3 DNA sequence: TGTGCCAGCAGTTATGGGCAGAGCGAAGCTTTCTTT. Encoded protein: CASSYGQSEAFF.

This clonotype was picked up many times. The chain is built from TRBV7-2 and TRBJ2-7; D is uncertain. With 2 bases removed from V and 2 bases from J, the gap between germline ends came to 7 bases. The CDR3 sequence is 13 residues long. Germline assignment: CDR1 SGHTA and CDR2 FQGNSA. In nucleotides, the CDR3 is TGTGCCAGCAGCTTATCAGAGCCCTACGAGCAGTACTTC. This gives the protein CASSLSEPYEQYF.

This clonotype was seen many times. The chain links TRBV7-2 to TRBJ2-7, with 12 bases matching TRBD2. The CDR3 has 15 residues. The V segment lost 5 bases and the J segment 7 bases; nucleotides outside the gene matches: 9. CDR1 is SGHTA, CDR2 FQGNSA, per germline. CDR3: CASSPQTSGGTEQYF. The CDR3 coding sequence is TGTGCCAGCAGCCCCCAGACTAGCGGGGGCACAGAGCAGTACTTC.

Of note for this clonotype: A much bigger clone sits one base away, suggesting this may be a read error. J is TRBJ2-7 and V is TRBV28, with D tentatively TRBD1 (5 bases). CDR1 is MDHEN and CDR2 is SYDVKM in the germline V gene. This CDR3 spans 17 amino acids. The CDR3, as DNA: TGTGCCAACAGTTTCTCACCAGGGTATTCCCTGGACTACGAGCAGTACTTC. This translates into CANSFSPGYSLDYEQYF.

The chain is built from TRBV7-9 and TRBJ1-5; 7 bases are a match to TRBD1. The CDR3 spans 14 residues. From germline, CDR1 is SEHNR and CDR2 FQNEAQ (reference sequence). The J segment lost 7 bases and the V segment lost 5 bases, leaving 8 bases of the junction unmatched. The CDR3 region is CASSQTGTGQPQHF. CDR3 nucleotides: TGTGCCAGCAGCCAGACAGGGACGGGGCAGCCCCAGCATTTT.

This rearrangement joins TRBV11-2 to TRBJ2-1, with D possibly being TRBD1 or TRBD2 (5 bases each). The CDR3 sequence is 14 residues long. Germline V gene data show CDR1 as SGHAT and CDR2 as FQNNGV. V was trimmed by 5 bases and J by 9 bases, leaving 17 bases between them. Written as DNA, the CDR3 is TGTGCCAGCAGCAAGGGACGCGTGGGGACTGAGCAGTTCTTC. Amino acid sequence: CASSKGRVGTEQFF.

This chain uses TRBV6-6 with TRBJ2-3; 11 positions agree with TRBD2. Germline CDR1 is MNHNY and CDR2 is SVGAGI (reference sequence). Losses at the gene ends were 7 bases for V and 6 bases for J; bases not matched to a gene: 6. The CDR3 runs to 14 residues. CDR3 bases: TGTGCCAGCACGAAGGGACTAGCGGACGATACGCAGTATTTT. Translation gives CASTKGLADDTQYF.

The chain employs TRBV5-6 and TRBJ1-4; a possible D gene is TRBD1 (5 bases). Trimming cost V 4 bases and J 5 bases, with 15 bases left between them. CDR3 length: 15 residues. Per the germline V gene, CDR1 is SGHDT and CDR2 is YYEEEE. DNA for the CDR3: TGTGCCAGCAGCGGAGATCTGGGGGGAAATGAAAAACTGTTTTTT. Its protein is CASSGDLGGNEKLFF.

The chain links TRBV20-1 to TRBJ1-5, with TRBD1 matching 7 bases. The CDR3 covers 18 residues. Germline V CDR1 and CDR2: DFQATT, SNEGSKA (reference sequence). The V and J ends lost 0 bases and 2 bases, in that order; junction bases with no gene match: 13. CDR3 DNA: TGCAGTGCTAGAGACCAGGGGGGGGCCGCCCCCGGCAATCAGCCCCAGCATTTT. Translation: CSARDQGGAAPGNQPQHF.

This clonotype has at least ten counts. Since a much larger clone is just one base distant, this may be a read error. The V gene is TRBV10-3, the J gene TRBJ2-3; tentative D call: TRBD2 (6 bases). This CDR3 contains 13 residues. Germline V lookup: CDR1 ENHRY, CDR2 SYGVKD. The CDR3 protein is CATGAEGADTQYF. Here the CDR3 DNA reads TGTGCTACCGGGGCGGAGGGCGCAGATACGCAGTATTTT.